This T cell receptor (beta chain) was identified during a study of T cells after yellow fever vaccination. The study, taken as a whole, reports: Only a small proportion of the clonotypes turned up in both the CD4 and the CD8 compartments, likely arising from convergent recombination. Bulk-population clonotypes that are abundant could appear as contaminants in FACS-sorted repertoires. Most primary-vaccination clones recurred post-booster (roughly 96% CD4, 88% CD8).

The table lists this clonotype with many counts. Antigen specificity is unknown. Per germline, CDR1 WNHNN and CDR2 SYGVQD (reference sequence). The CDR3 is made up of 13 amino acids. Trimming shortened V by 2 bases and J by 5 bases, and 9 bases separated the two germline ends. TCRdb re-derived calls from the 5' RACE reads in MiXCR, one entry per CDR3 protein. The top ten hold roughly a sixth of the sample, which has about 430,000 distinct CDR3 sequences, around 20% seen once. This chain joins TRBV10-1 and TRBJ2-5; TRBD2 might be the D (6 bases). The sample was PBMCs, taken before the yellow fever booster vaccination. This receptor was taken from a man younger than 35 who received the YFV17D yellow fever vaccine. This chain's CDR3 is CASSERRVETQYF. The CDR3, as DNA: TGCGCCAGCAGTGAGAGGAGGGTTGAGACCCAGTACTTC.